One sample yielded the 10 T cell receptor beta chains listed below, sequenced in a study of a mutant IDH1 vaccine in newly diagnosed glioma. Indicated time point: week 11, during vaccination. The vaccine gave 300 ug of a 20-mer mutant IDH1 peptide subcutaneously per dose. No antigen has been identified for these receptors. The table came from immunoSEQ multiplex PCR; TCRdb's copy has only in-frame clones and leaves some out. The data show 40,000 or so clones, roughly 84% seen once. Source: PBMCs, taken from a glioma patient whose treatment included an IDH1 peptide vaccine. These receptors were taken from a man in his forties with glioma.

Only one count was recorded for this clone. The rearrangement links TRBV25-1 to TRBJ1-4; TRBD1 agrees at 7 bases. The V segment lost 4 bases and the J segment 2 bases; nucleotides outside the gene matches: 4. Germline V gives CDR1 MGHDK, CDR2 SYGVNS. This CDR3 is built from 15 residues. For the CDR3, the DNA is TGTGCCAGCAGTGTGAGGGGGCCGACTAATGAAAAACTGTTTTTT. Its translation is CASSVRGPTNEKLFF.

This chain uses TRBV20-1 with TRBJ1-2; D gene ambiguous. This CDR3 region has 11 residues. Germline-derived CDR1 and CDR2 are DFQATT and SNEGSKA (reference sequence). V was shortened by 6 bases and J by 14 bases, with 19 bases between the two germline ends. The CDR3 coding sequence is TGCAGTGCAAGCGATTACTATGGCTTGACCTTC. It specifies CSASDYYGLTF.

V is TRBV6-6 and J is TRBJ2-7, with D tentatively TRBD2 (6 bases). Trimming removed 3 bases at V and 6 bases at J, with 15 bases between. This CDR3 is built from 14 residues. Germline CDR1 and CDR2: MNHNY and SVGAGI (reference sequence). This CDR3 reads CASSYGGTEGEQYF. The CDR3 DNA reads as TGTGCCAGCAGTTATGGGGGGACCGAAGGCGAGCAGTACTTC.

This sequence joins TRBV5-1 and TRBJ1-2; 9 bases fit TRBD1. The trim removed 5 bases at V and 4 bases at J, leaving 15 bases unmatched. The CDR3 covers 17 residues. CDR1 and CDR2 (germline): SGHRS, YFSETQ. The DNA of the CDR3 is TGCGCCAGCAGTTCAACCCCGGGACAGGGTGGGATCTATGGCTACACCTTC. As protein: CASSSTPGQGGIYGYTF.

The V call is TRBV9, the J call TRBJ2-3, with no clear D. This CDR3 region has 14 residues. Germline V gene data show CDR1 as SGDLS and CDR2 as YYNGEE. The germline V and J ends were trimmed by 3 bases and 7 bases, with 15 bases remaining between them. As DNA, the CDR3 is TGTGCCAGCAGCGCGTCCCCTCCGGTTTATACGCAGTATTTT. Translating it yields CASSASPPVYTQYF. Full variable domain (missing parts from reference TRBV9 and TRBJ2-3): DSGVTQTPKHLITATGQRVTLRCSPRSGDLSVYWYQQSLDQGLQFLIQYYNGEERAKGNILERFSAQQFPDLHSELNLSSLELGDSALYFCASSASPPVYTQYFGPGTRLTVL.

V usage is TRBV7-9 and J usage is TRBJ2-5, with TRBD2 matching 7 bases. V trimming: 6 bases; J trimming: 4 bases; junction bases outside the gene matches: 8. This CDR3 region has 14 residues. Germline loops: CDR1 SEHNR, CDR2 FQNEAQ (reference sequence). For the CDR3, the DNA is TGTGCCAGCAGTCGCCGGGACTACCCAGAGACCCAGTACTTC. Its translation is CASSRRDYPETQYF.

This clone appeared a few times. This chain links TRBV7-9 with TRBJ1-2; 8 bases line up with TRBD1. Trimming at V came to 6 bases and at J to 4 bases, leaving 4 bases not matched to a gene. CDR1 is SEHNR, CDR2 FQNEAQ, per germline (reference sequence). The CDR3 is made up of 13 amino acids. The CDR3 region has the DNA TGTGCCAGCAGTCCTACAGGGGGCTATGGCTACACCTTC. Its protein product is CASSPTGGYGYTF.

This sequence joins TRBV18 and TRBJ2-6, with D maybe TRBD1 (6 bases). The ends were cut back, 6 bases at V and 2 bases at J, with 14 bases in the middle. Germline lookup yields CDR1 KGHSH and CDR2 LQKENI. The length of the CDR3 is 16 residues. Here the CDR3 DNA reads TGTGCCAGCTCGCAGGGGTCTGTGACTGGGGCCAACGTCCTGACTTTC. Its translation: CASSQGSVTGANVLTF.

This clone was seen a few times. This chain uses TRBV4-2 with TRBJ2-7, with unresolved D. Trimming left V 0 bases short and J 3 bases short, with 12 bases between. The CDR3 contains 15 residues. CDR1 and CDR2 from the germline V gene are LGHNA and YNFKEQ. CDR3 sequence (DNA): TGTGCCAGCAGCCAAGAAGCGTGGAACAACTACGAGCAGTACTTC. This sequence encodes CASSQEAWNNYEQYF.

The chain carries TRBV20-1 and TRBJ2-3, with D uncertain. Per germline, CDR1 DFQATT and CDR2 SNEGSKA (reference sequence). The CDR3 consists of 8 residues. This CDR3 reads CTPDTQYF. For the CDR3, the DNA is TGCACCCCCGATACGCAGTATTTT.